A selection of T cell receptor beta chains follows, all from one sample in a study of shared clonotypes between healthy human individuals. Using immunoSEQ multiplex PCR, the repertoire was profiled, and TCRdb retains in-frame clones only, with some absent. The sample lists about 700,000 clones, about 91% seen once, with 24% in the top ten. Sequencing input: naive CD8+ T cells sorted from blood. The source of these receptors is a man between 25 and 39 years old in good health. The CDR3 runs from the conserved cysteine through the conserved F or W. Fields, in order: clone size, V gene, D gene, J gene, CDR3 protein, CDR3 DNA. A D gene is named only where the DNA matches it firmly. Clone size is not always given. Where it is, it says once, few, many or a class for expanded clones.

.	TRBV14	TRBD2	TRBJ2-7	CASSQDLAGFYEQYF	TGTGCCAGCAGCCAAGACTTAGCGGGGTTCTACGAGCAGTACTTC
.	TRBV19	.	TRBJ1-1	CASSILRNTEAFF	TGTGCCAGTAGTATCTTGAGGAACACTGAAGCTTTCTTT
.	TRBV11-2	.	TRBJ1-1	CASSLWGPNTEAFF	TGTGCCAGCAGCTTATGGGGACCGAACACTGAAGCTTTCTTT
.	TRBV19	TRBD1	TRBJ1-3	CASSPDWDRNTIYF	TGTGCCAGTAGTCCCGATTGGGACAGGAACACCATATATTTT
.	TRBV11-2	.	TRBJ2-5	CASSFLYPQTGDERETQYF	TGTGCCAGCAGCTTCCTTTACCCCCAGACAGGTGACGAGAGGGAGACCCAGTACTTC
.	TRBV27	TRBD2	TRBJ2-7	CASSRPGLAYEQYF	TGTGCCAGCAGTCGTCCGGGACTAGCCTACGAGCAGTACTTC
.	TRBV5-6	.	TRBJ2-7	CASSPIGGGYEQYF	TGTGCCAGCAGCCCGATTGGGGGAGGTTACGAGCAGTACTTC
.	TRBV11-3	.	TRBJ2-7	CASSLQASSYEQYF	TGTGCCAGCAGCTTACAGGCCAGCTCCTACGAGCAGTACTTC
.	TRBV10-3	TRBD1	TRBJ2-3	CAISGGQRRDTQYF	TGTGCCATCAGTGGGGGACAGAGGCGCGATACGCAGTATTTT
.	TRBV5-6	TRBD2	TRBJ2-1	CASSPIRTSGSYNEQFF	TGTGCCAGCAGCCCAATTCGGACTAGCGGGAGTTACAATGAGCAGTTCTTC
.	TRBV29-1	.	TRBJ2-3	CSVVRSSEDTQYF	TGCAGCGTCGTCAGGAGTAGTGAAGATACGCAGTATTTT
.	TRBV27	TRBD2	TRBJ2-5	CASGPPGLAGVWATQYF	TGTGCCAGCGGACCCCCGGGACTAGCGGGAGTATGGGCGACCCAGTACTTC
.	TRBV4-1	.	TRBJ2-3	CASSQERTPLSDTQYF	TGCGCCAGCAGCCAAGAAAGGACACCCTTATCCGATACGCAGTATTTT
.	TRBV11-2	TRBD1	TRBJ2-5	CASSHWDSREETQYF	TGTGCCAGCAGCCACTGGGACAGCCGAGAGGAGACCCAGTACTTC
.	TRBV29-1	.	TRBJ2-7	CSGIGGYEQYF	TGCAGCGGGATCGGGGGATACGAGCAGTACTTC
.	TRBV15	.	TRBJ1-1	CATSRDRNVNTEAFF	TGTGCCACCAGCAGGGACAGAAACGTAAACACTGAAGCTTTCTTT
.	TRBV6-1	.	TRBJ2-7	CASSEARTFYTYEQYF	TGTGCCAGCAGTGAAGCGAGGACATTCTATACCTACGAGCAGTACTTC
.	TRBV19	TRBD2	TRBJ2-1	CASRLLAGFNEQFF	TGTGCCAGTAGGTTACTAGCGGGATTCAATGAGCAGTTCTTC
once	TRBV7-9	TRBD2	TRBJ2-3	CASSSRTSGTYGTDTQYF	TGTGCCAGCAGCTCGCGGACTAGCGGGACATACGGCACAGATACGCAGTATTTT
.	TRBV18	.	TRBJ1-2	CASSLEGDYGYTF	TGTGCCAGCTCCCTCGAGGGGGACTATGGCTACACCTTC
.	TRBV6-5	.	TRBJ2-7	CASNYRPSSYEQYF	TGTGCCAGCAATTATCGTCCGAGCTCCTACGAGCAGTACTTC
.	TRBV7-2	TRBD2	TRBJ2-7	CASSLAGGTSGIYEQYF	TGTGCCAGCAGCTTAGCGGGGGGGACTAGCGGGATTTACGAGCAGTACTTC
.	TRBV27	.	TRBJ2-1	CASKSSGRYYNEQFF	TGTGCCAGCAAATCGAGCGGGCGATACTACAATGAGCAGTTCTTC
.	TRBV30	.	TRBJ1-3	CAWSVDYSGNTIYF	TGTGCCTGGAGTGTAGACTACTCTGGAAACACCATATATTTT
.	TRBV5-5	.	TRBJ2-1	CASSFGENEQFF	TGTGCCAGCAGCTTCGGAGAGAATGAGCAGTTCTTC
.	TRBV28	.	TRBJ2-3	CASSFGGLRAWDTQYF	TGTGCCAGCAGTTTTGGCGGACTTCGGGCCTGGGATACGCAGTATTTT
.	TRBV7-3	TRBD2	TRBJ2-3	CASSLKAGTRESTDTQYF	TGTGCCAGCAGCTTAAAGGCCGGGACTAGAGAGTCCACAGATACGCAGTATTTT
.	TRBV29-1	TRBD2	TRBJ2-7	CSAETSEAYEQYF	TGCAGCGCCGAGACTAGCGAGGCCTACGAGCAGTACTTC
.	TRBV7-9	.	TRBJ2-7	CASSLTSQEQYF	TGTGCCAGCAGCTTAACAAGCCAGGAGCAGTACTTC
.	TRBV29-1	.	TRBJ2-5	CSVVKIDRWGTQYF	TGCAGCGTAGTAAAGATAGATCGGTGGGGGACCCAGTACTTC
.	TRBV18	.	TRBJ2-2	CASAGAGPPYMTGELFF	TGTGCCAGCGCCGGGGCAGGACCTCCTTATATGACCGGGGAGCTGTTTTTT
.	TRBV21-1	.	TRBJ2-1	CASSKRLAGDLLCEQFF	TGTGCCAGCAGCAAAAGGCTAGCGGGAGACCTACTCTGTGAGCAGTTCTTC
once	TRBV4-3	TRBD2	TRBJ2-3	CASSQTSGSTDTQYF	TGCGCCAGCAGCCAGACTAGCGGAAGCACAGATACGCAGTATTTT
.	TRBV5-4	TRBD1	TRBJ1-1	CASSSGQGTEAFF	TGTGCCAGCAGTTCCGGACAGGGGACTGAAGCTTTCTTT
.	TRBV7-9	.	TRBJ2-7	CASSPPFGPYEQYF	TGTGCCAGCAGCCCTCCGTTCGGGCCCTACGAGCAGTACTTC
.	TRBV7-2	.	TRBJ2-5	CASSLRQAREETQYF	TGTGCCAGCAGCTTGCGACAGGCCCGCGAAGAGACCCAGTACTTC
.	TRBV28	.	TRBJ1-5	CASSLSDSGHQPQHF	TGTGCCAGCAGTTTATCTGACAGTGGGCATCAGCCCCAGCATTTT
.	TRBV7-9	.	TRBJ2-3	CASSLGDGTQYF	TGTGCCAGCAGCTTAGGGGACGGTACGCAGTATTTT
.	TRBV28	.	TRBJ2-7	CASSPTRSYEQYF	TGTGCCAGCAGTCCCACGAGATCCTACGAGCAGTACTTC
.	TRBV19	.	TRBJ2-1	CASSIWGSPYNEQFF	TGTGCCAGTAGTATTTGGGGAAGCCCCTACAATGAGCAGTTCTTC
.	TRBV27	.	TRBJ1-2	CASSYGGVNYGYTF	TGTGCCAGCAGCTACGGTGGGGTTAACTATGGCTACACCTTC
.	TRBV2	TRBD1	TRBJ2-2	CASGGTGANTGELFF	TGTGCCAGCGGGGGGACAGGAGCGAACACCGGGGAGCTGTTTTTT
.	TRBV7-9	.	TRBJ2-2	CAIPEDSTNTGELFF	TGTGCCATCCCAGAGGACAGCACGAACACCGGGGAGCTGTTTTTT
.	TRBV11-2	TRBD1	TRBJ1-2	CASSLARGLTNGYTF	TGTGCCAGCAGCTTAGCGAGGGGGCTCACGAATGGCTACACCTTC
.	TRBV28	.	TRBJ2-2	CASSSPRQVGNTGELFF	TGTGCCAGCAGTTCCCCCAGACAGGTCGGGAACACCGGGGAGCTGTTTTTT
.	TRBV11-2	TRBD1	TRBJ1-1	CASSSKDRGYIANTEAFF	TGTGCCAGCAGCTCGAAGGACAGGGGCTACATCGCGAACACTGAAGCTTTCTTT
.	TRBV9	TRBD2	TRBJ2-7	CASSVTSGRQYEQYF	TGTGCCAGCAGCGTAACTAGCGGGAGACAGTACGAGCAGTACTTC
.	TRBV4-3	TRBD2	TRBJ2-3	CASSQAVGLAASTDTQYF	TGCGCCAGCAGCCAAGCCGTTGGGCTAGCGGCTAGCACAGATACGCAGTATTTT
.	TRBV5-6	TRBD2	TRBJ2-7	CASSHTSGSSYEQYF	TGTGCCAGCAGCCATACTAGCGGGAGCTCCTACGAGCAGTACTTC
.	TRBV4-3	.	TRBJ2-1	CASSAYNEQFF	TGCGCCAGCAGCGCATACAATGAGCAGTTCTTC
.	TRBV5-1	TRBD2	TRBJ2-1	CASSSGLAGGPYYNEQFF	TGCGCCAGCAGCTCGGGACTAGCGGGAGGCCCGTATTACAATGAGCAGTTCTTC
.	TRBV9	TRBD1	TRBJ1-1	CASSVTGTVNTEAFF	TGTGCCAGCAGCGTAACCGGGACAGTGAACACTGAAGCTTTCTTT
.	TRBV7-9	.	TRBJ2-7	CASSPKGGQGHSYEQYF	TGTGCCAGCAGCCCGAAGGGGGGGCAGGGGCACTCCTACGAGCAGTACTTC
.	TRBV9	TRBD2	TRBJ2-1	CASSVAGARNEQFF	TGTGCCAGCAGCGTGGCGGGAGCTCGTAATGAGCAGTTCTTC
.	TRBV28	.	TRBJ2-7	CASSPSGPLLRYEQYF	TGTGCCAGCAGTCCATCCGGGCCACTCCTTAGGTACGAGCAGTACTTC